This TCR beta chain originates from a study of blood T cells in healthy people across ages. The wider study: Template switching retrieved approximately one barcoded beta molecule for each two T cells.

V was trimmed by 5 bases and J by 6 bases, leaving 19 bases between them. The length of the CDR3 is 14 residues. Germline V CDR1 and CDR2: DFQATT, SNEGSKA (reference sequence). Isolated per sample were at least 7 million PBMCs. PCR was performed a second time for about 7 to 11 cycles using a sample-barcoded 5' primer and a J-beta primer mix. A single record per CDR3 protein comes from TCRdb applying MiXCR to the 5' RACE reads. The sample records hundreds of thousands of distinct CDR3 sequences, roughly 43% being singletons. Specimen: blood. The TCR sequence derives from a man aged 80 or over in good health. This sequence joins TRBV20-1 and TRBJ1-2, with no clear D. For the CDR3, the DNA is TGCAGTGCTCAAGAACGAGGAAATTTCGATGGCTACACCTTC. Encoded protein: CSAQERGNFDGYTF.